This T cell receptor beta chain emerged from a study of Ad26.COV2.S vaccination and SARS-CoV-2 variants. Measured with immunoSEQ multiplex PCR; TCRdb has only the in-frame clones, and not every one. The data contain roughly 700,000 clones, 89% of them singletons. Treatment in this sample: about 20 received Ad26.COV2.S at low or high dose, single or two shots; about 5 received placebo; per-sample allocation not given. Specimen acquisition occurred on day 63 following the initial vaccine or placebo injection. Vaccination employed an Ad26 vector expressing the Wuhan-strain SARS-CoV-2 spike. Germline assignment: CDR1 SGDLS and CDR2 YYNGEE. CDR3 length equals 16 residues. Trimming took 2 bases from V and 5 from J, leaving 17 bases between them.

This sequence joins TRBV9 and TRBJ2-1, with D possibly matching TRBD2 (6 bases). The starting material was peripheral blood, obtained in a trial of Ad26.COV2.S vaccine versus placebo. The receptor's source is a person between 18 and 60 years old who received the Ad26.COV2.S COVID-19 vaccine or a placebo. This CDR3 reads CASSVHSHGRDNEQFF. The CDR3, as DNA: TGTGCCAGCAGCGTCCATTCCCACGGGAGAGACAATGAGCAGTTCTTC.